This entry is about one TCR beta chain. Across 18 months, stable Graves' hyperthyroidism was marked by no progression to ophthalmopathy. Diagnoses were established using clinical symptoms, serum thyroxine and TRAb, thyroid ultrasound and orbital computed tomography. This entry belongs to a study of T cells in Graves' hyperthyroidism and ophthalmopathy. Study-level information: Before treatment of any kind, peripheral blood was taken at initial diagnosis.

Germline CDR1 MGHRA, CDR2 YSYEKL. V was shortened by 3 bases and J by 5 bases, with 19 bases between the two germline ends. The CDR3 runs 16 residues. Authors of the study amplified TCR beta CDR3 regions from RNA transcripts. During a first-round RT-PCR of the TCR CDR3, the HTBI primer set was used. One entry per CDR3 protein results from TCRdb running MiXCR on the multiplex PCR reads. The sample gives hundreds of thousands of distinct CDR3 sequences, less than 15% of which show up once; roughly 10% is in the top ten. Sequencing input: blood. The J gene is TRBJ1-2, the V gene TRBV4-1; D uncertain. This receptor was obtained from a woman aged 18-29 years with Graves' hyperthyroidism. CDR3 loop: CASSHIPGRRDYGYTF. The CDR3 DNA follows: TGCGCCAGCAGCCATATCCCGGGGAGGAGAGATTATGGCTACACCTTC.